The 5 T cell receptor beta chains presented below share a single source sample, sequenced in a study of blood T cell repertoires in COVID-19 (dated by TCRdb to 2020 to 2021). The library was obtained by the immunoSEQ multiplex PCR assay. TCRdb mirrors the immuneACCESS table, restricted to in-frame sequences. Some clones are absent from its copies; in checked studies, under half trace to an unresolved V gene, and the reason for the others is unknown. The sample includes about 72,000 clones, with just over 85% observed a single time. The ten largest clonotypes hold about 11% of the sample. Sequencing was done on a sample of peripheral blood. The receptor set was obtained from a man between 65 and 85 years old with active or convalescent COVID-19.

The CDR3 spells CASSAPRDSNYGYTF. The DNA of the CDR3 is TGTGCCAGCAGCGCCCCCCGGGACAGTAACTATGGCTACACCTTC. The chain recombines TRBV9 with TRBJ1-2; TRBD1 aligns across 7 bases. Germline V gives CDR1 SGDLS, CDR2 YYNGEE. The CDR3 spans 15 residues. The ends lost 3 bases at V and 1 base at J; junction bases unmatched: 6.

This clone has a handful of counts. This rearrangement joins TRBV4-1 to TRBJ1-4, with 8 bases that match TRBD1. CDR1 and CDR2 (germline): MGHRA, YSYEKL. J lost 1 base, V lost 0 bases, and 1 base had no gene match. The CDR3 is 16 residues long. This CDR3 reads CASSQEDRGTNEKLFF. For the CDR3, the DNA is TGCGCCAGCAGCCAAGAAGACAGGGGAACTAATGAAAAACTGTTTTTT.

As to this clone: At the DNA level, this CDR3 is encoded by other sequences in the same sample as well. The chain carries TRBV2 and TRBJ1-6, with 8 bases that match TRBD1. The length of the CDR3 is 13 residues. Trimming removed 6 bases from V and 6 bases from J; junction bases left unmatched: 1. Per the germline V gene, CDR1 is SNHLY and CDR2 is FYNNEI. CDR3 region: CASSGQGNSPLHF. The CDR3 nucleotides are TGTGCCAGCAGCGGACAGGGTAATTCACCCCTCCACTTT.

The chain is built from TRBV10-3 and TRBJ2-3; 8 bases are shared with TRBD2. Germline trimming cut 4 bases from V and 0 bases from J; bases unmatched to any gene: 3. The length of the CDR3 is 15 residues. In germline, CDR1 is ENHRY, CDR2 SYGVKD. CDR3 sequence: CAISVIAGSTDTQYF. The CDR3 DNA reads as TGTGCCATCAGTGTGATAGCGGGAAGCACAGATACGCAGTATTTT.

The rearrangement uses TRBV4-1 and TRBJ2-5, with D possibly matching TRBD2 (7 bases). CDR1 and CDR2 (germline): MGHRA, YSYEKL. Trimming pared 5 bases from V and 1 base from J, leaving 14 bases between. This CDR3 spans 15 amino acids. CDR3 residues: CASSKQGGGQETQYF. The CDR3, as DNA: TGCGCCAGCAGCAAACAGGGAGGGGGCCAAGAGACCCAGTACTTC.